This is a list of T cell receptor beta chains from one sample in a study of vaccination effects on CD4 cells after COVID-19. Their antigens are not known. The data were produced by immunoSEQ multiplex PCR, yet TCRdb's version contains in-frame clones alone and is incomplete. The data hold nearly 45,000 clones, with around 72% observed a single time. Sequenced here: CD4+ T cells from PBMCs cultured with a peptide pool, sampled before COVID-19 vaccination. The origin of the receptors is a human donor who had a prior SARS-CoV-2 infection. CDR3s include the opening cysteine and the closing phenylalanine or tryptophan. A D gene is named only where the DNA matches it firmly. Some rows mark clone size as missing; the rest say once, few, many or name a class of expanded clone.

TGCGCCAGCAGTTACGACAGGTATAATTCACCCCTCCACTTT,CASSYDRYNSPLHF,-,few,TRBJ1-6,TRBV4-1
TGCGCCAGCAGCAGGGACGGCTCAAACACTGAAGCTTTCTTT,CASSRDGSNTEAFF,-,few,TRBJ1-1,TRBV5-1
TGTGCCACCAGTGGTACAGAAGCTAACTATGGCTACACCTTC,CATSGTEANYGYTF,-,-,TRBJ1-2,TRBV24-1
TGTGCCATCAGTGAGGGAGGGGACAGGGGAGACTATGGCTACACCTTC,CAISEGGDRGDYGYTF,TRBD1,-,TRBJ1-2,TRBV10-3
TGTGCCAGCTCACAATCATTACCGGGACAGGGAGGATCGGAGCAGTACTTC,CASSQSLPGQGGSEQYF,TRBD1,-,TRBJ2-7,TRBV18
TGTGCCAGCAGCTTCCCAGCCGGGACAGGGAACAACTATGGCTACACCTTC,CASSFPAGTGNNYGYTF,TRBD1,few,TRBJ1-2,TRBV7-9
TGTGCCAGCAGCGCCAGCGACAGGGGCTATGGCTACACCTTC,CASSASDRGYGYTF,TRBD1,-,TRBJ1-2,TRBV5-6
TGTGCCAGCAGTTCCCATAGTGGCTCTGGAAACACCATATATTTT,CASSSHSGSGNTIYF,-,few,TRBJ1-3,TRBV6-5
TGCGCCAGCAGCTTGGACCTTGATGAAAAACTGTTTTTT,CASSLDLDEKLFF,-,-,TRBJ1-4,TRBV5-1
TGTGCCAGCACCCCCATGGCGGGAGTTGACCAAGAGACCCAGTACTTC,CASTPMAGVDQETQYF,TRBD2,once,TRBJ2-5,TRBV6-2/TRBV6-3
TGTGCCAGCAGCCCCCGACGCGGCCCAGATACGCAGTATTTT,CASSPRRGPDTQYF,-,-,TRBJ2-3,TRBV11-3
TGTGCCAGCAGCCGAGCGGGGGCCCGTAACAATGAGCAGTTCTTC,CASSRAGARNNEQFF,TRBD2,-,TRBJ2-1,TRBV3-1/TRBV3-2
TGTGCCAGCAGTGATCCCTACGAGCAGTACTTC,CASSDPYEQYF,-,-,TRBJ2-7,TRBV6-1
TGTGCCAGCAGCTTAACCCTACTAGCGGGAAGGGATACGCAGTATTTT,CASSLTLLAGRDTQYF,TRBD2,-,TRBJ2-3,TRBV7-3
TGTGCCAGCAGCGCTTGGGACCAAGAGACCCAGTACTTC,CASSAWDQETQYF,-,-,TRBJ2-5,TRBV11-2
TGTGCCAGCTCCCTTTCTACGGACGGTAACTATGGCTACACCTTC,CASSLSTDGNYGYTF,-,-,TRBJ1-2,TRBV6-5
TGTGCCAGCAGTGATGTCAGGGGCAGCCCCTCCTACGAGCAGTACTTC,CASSDVRGSPSYEQYF,-,few,TRBJ2-7,TRBV2
TGTGCCAGCAGCCCTTGGACTAGCGGGAGTCGGGATGAGCAGTTCTTC,CASSPWTSGSRDEQFF,TRBD2,-,TRBJ2-1,TRBV7-8
TGTGCCAGCAGCTTAGGACAGAGCTCCTACGAGCAGTACTTC,CASSLGQSSYEQYF,-,-,TRBJ2-7,TRBV11-3
TGCGCCAGCAGCCAACCGGGACTGCAGCAGTATTTT,CASSQPGLQQYF,-,once,TRBJ2-3,TRBV4-3
TGTGCCAGCAGCGTATTACAAACCGGGGAGCTGTTTTTT,CASSVLQTGELFF,-,-,TRBJ2-2,TRBV9
TGTGCCAGCAGCTTACGTATGACTAGCGTAAAAGAGCAGTTCTTC,CASSLRMTSVKEQFF,TRBD2,-,TRBJ2-1,TRBV11-2
TGTGCCAGCAGTTATCAAACAGGGGGACAGGGCAAAAACATTCAGTACTTC,CASSYQTGGQGKNIQYF,TRBD1,-,TRBJ2-4,TRBV6-2/TRBV6-3
TGCGCCAGCAGCTTGAGCGGGGGGCCCCATAATTCACCCCTCCACTTT,CASSLSGGPHNSPLHF,-,-,TRBJ1-6,TRBV5-1
TGTGCCAGCAGTCGCGACTTGGGTGAGAATTCACCCCTCCACTTT,CASSRDLGENSPLHF,-,few,TRBJ1-6,TRBV28
TGTGCCAGCAGCATATATGGGGGTAGCCCAGATACGCAGTATTTT,CASSIYGGSPDTQYF,-,-,TRBJ2-3,TRBV7-3
TGTGCCAGCAGCTTGGTAGCGGGGGGGCCCTACGAGCAGTACTTC,CASSLVAGGPYEQYF,TRBD2,few,TRBJ2-7,TRBV5-5
TGTGCCACGAGACTGAAAAGTGGGAGCGGTGAGCAGTTCTTC,CATRLKSGSGEQFF,-,-,TRBJ2-1,TRBV10-3
TGTGCCTGGAGTCTCACTAGCGGGGGGAAAGATACGCAGTATTTT,CAWSLTSGGKDTQYF,TRBD2,-,TRBJ2-3,TRBV30
TGTGCCAGCAGCGGTATAGGGGGAAATGAGCAGTTCTTC,CASSGIGGNEQFF,-,-,TRBJ2-1,TRBV7-8
TGTGCCAGCAGTCTAATTACCAATGAGCAGTTCTTC,CASSLITNEQFF,-,few,TRBJ2-1,TRBV6-2/TRBV6-3
TGTGCCAGCAGCCACAACAGGGGAGTCTATGGCTACACCTTC,CASSHNRGVYGYTF,TRBD1,once,TRBJ1-2,TRBV6-5
TGCGCCAGCAGCCTGGGACTAGCCCGCGAATACGAGCAGTACTTC,CASSLGLAREYEQYF,TRBD2,once,TRBJ2-7,TRBV4-3
TGTGCCAGCAGCCTTTCTGGGGGCGCATGGGAGACCCAGTACTTC,CASSLSGGAWETQYF,-,-,TRBJ2-5,TRBV7-9
TGTGCCAGCAGCTTTTTCTCCGGGACAGAAAATGAAAAACTGTTTTTT,CASSFFSGTENEKLFF,TRBD1,-,TRBJ1-4,TRBV13
TGCGCCAGCAGCTTGGCTTCGGGGGTTGGTGGAAACACCATATATTTT,CASSLASGVGGNTIYF,-,-,TRBJ1-3,TRBV5-1
TGTGCCAGCAGTGAATCGGGCCTATACAATGAGCAGTTCTTC,CASSESGLYNEQFF,-,-,TRBJ2-1,TRBV6-1
TGTGCCAGCTCACCACTAGAAGATCAGCCCCAGCATTTT,CASSPLEDQPQHF,-,-,TRBJ1-5,TRBV18
TGTGCCAGCAGCGTAATAAGCGACAACTCCTACAATGAGCAGTTCTTC,CASSVISDNSYNEQFF,-,-,TRBJ2-1,TRBV9
TGTGCCACAAGGGGTGGGGGCGACTATGGCTACACCTTC,CATRGGGDYGYTF,-,-,TRBJ1-2,TRBV27
TGTGCCAGCAGCCCTCGATACCGGGACGGAGACACCGGGGAGCTGTTTTTT,CASSPRYRDGDTGELFF,-,-,TRBJ2-2,TRBV9
TGTGCCAGCTGTCCGACTAGCGATTACGAGCAGTACTTC,CASCPTSDYEQYF,TRBD2,-,TRBJ2-7,TRBV18
TGTGCCAGCATCACCGGGACATCTTGGAGCTCCTACGAGCAGTACTTC,CASITGTSWSSYEQYF,-,-,TRBJ2-7,TRBV3-1/TRBV3-2
TGCGCCAGCAGTGAGTTAAGGATGTGGGGCAATCAGCCCCAGCATTTT,CASSELRMWGNQPQHF,-,-,TRBJ1-5,TRBV10-1
TGTGCCAGCAGTTTTCAGGGGGCTGACATTCAGTACTTC,CASSFQGADIQYF,TRBD1,-,TRBJ2-4,TRBV7-2
TGTGCCAGCAGCCAAGACTCAGACAGCTTTAATTCACCCCTCCACTTT,CASSQDSDSFNSPLHF,-,once,TRBJ1-6,TRBV3-1/TRBV3-2
TGTGCCAGCAGCCAAAGACCGGGACTAGCGGGAGGGAGCCGATACACAGATACGCAGTATTTT,CASSQRPGLAGGSRYTDTQYF,TRBD2,-,TRBJ2-3,TRBV4-2
TGTGCCAGTGGGACTGCAACTAATGAAAAACTGTTTTTT,CASGTATNEKLFF,-,few,TRBJ1-4,TRBV4-2
TGCGCCAGCAGCTTGGCATGGGGACAGGTGGTGAGGGAGCAGTACTTC,CASSLAWGQVVREQYF,TRBD1,few,TRBJ2-7,TRBV5-1
TGTGCCAGCAGAAAGACAGGGGAAGACTATGGCTACACCTTC,CASRKTGEDYGYTF,TRBD1,-,TRBJ1-2,TRBV27
TGCGCCAGCAGCCCACCCCGGGACAGTCTCGAGCAGTACTTC,CASSPPRDSLEQYF,TRBD1,-,TRBJ2-7,TRBV5-1
TGTGCCAGCTCACCATCGCCGTCAGGTGACTCCTACGAGCAGTACTTC,CASSPSPSGDSYEQYF,-,few,TRBJ2-7,TRBV18
TGCGCCAGCAGCTTCCGGGACGCCAACACCGGGGAGCTGTTTTTT,CASSFRDANTGELFF,-,few,TRBJ2-2,TRBV5-1
TGTGCCAGCAGTGAACCTTTAGCAGGTTCCGGGGAGCTGTTTTTT,CASSEPLAGSGELFF,-,-,TRBJ2-2,TRBV6-1